These 4 T cell receptor beta chains share one sample of origin, sequenced in a study of T cell responses to AZD1222 COVID-19 vaccine. Repertoires were generated with immunoSEQ multiplex PCR, while TCRdb's copy carries only in-frame clones and drops some. Of 150,000 to 200,000 clones in the sample, about nine tenths were seen once. The specimen comprised peripheral blood, sampled on day 0 of AZD1222 vaccination. The receptors shown here come from an adult in good health.

J is TRBJ2-1 and V is TRBV7-9; 7 bases align to TRBD2. V lost 3 bases and J lost 9; bases outside the gene matches: 8. The germline V gene has CDR1 SEHNR and CDR2 FQNEAQ (reference sequence). CDR3 length: 14 residues. The CDR3 coding sequence is TGTGCCAGCAGCTTCGTTGAGGGAGGGGTTGAGCAGTTCTTC. The encoded protein is CASSFVEGGVEQFF. The whole variable domain, filled in from reference TRBV7-9 and TRBJ2-1, reads DTGVSQNPRHKITKRGQNVTFRCDPISEHNRLYWYRQTLGQGPEFLTYFQNEAQLEKSRLLSDRFSAERPKGSFSTLEIQRTEQGDSAMYLCASSFVEGGVEQFFGPGTRLTVL.

The CDR3 nucleotides are TGTGCCAGCTCACCACTTCCAGGGTGGGGTGAAAAACTGTTTTTT. Protein: CASSPLPGWGEKLFF. This rearrangement joins TRBV18 to TRBJ1-4; a possible D gene is TRBD1 (5 bases). The V end lost 1 base, the J end lost 7 bases, and 13 bases lay between the germline ends. The CDR3 length is 15 residues. CDR1 and CDR2 from the germline V gene are KGHSH and LQKENI.

The rearrangement joins TRBV28 to TRBJ1-1; possibly TRBD1 for D (6 bases). CDR1 is MDHEN and CDR2 is SYDVKM in the germline V gene. The length of the CDR3 is 12 residues. The V gene lost 3 bases and the J gene lost 8 bases, with 10 bases spanning the gap. CDR3 sequence: CASSLVQGEAFF. DNA of the CDR3: TGTGCCAGCAGTTTGGTGCAGGGGGAAGCTTTCTTT.

This sequence joins TRBV4-3 and TRBJ1-5; D gene unclear. The CDR3 contains 14 residues. Trimming cost V 0 bases and J 9 bases, with 12 bases left between them. In germline, CDR1 is LGHNA, CDR2 YSLEER. CDR3 in DNA: TGCGCCAGCAGCCAAGATCCGACGGCCGGGCCCCAGCATTTT. Translated: CASSQDPTAGPQHF.